A single sample is the source of the 13 T cell receptor beta chains below, sequenced in a study of graft-versus-host responses after intestinal transplantation. These receptors' antigens are unknown. Here immunoSEQ multiplex PCR was the method, and the copy in TCRdb shows in-frame clones only, minus some. Of about 90,000 clones listed, approximately 80% are singletons. Sequenced here: unstimulated CD4+ T cells sorted from spleen or lymph node cells, sampled before intestinal transplant. The receptors were gathered from a human donor who received an intestinal transplant.

With regard to this clone: No DNA is shown, since the ends of the CDR3 on it are uncertain; the CDR3 is the one TCRdb lists. J is TRBJ2-7 and V is TRBV6-5; TRBD2, the table's D call, was not compared with the DNA. Germline CDR1 reads MNHEY; CDR2 reads SVGAGI. The CDR3 is 12 residues long, counting both termini. The CDR3 loop is CASSTSSGEQYF.

The chain uses TRBV28 and TRBJ2-7, with 8 bases fitting TRBD2. Germline trimming cut 7 bases from V and 4 bases from J; bases unmatched to any gene: 12. From germline, CDR1 is MDHEN and CDR2 SYDVKM. This CDR3 has 15 amino acids. The CDR3 loop is CASTPAAGGWYEQYF. The CDR3 coding sequence is TGTGCCAGCACCCCGGCGGCGGGGGGCTGGTACGAGCAGTACTTC.

The chain has TRBV5-1 and TRBJ2-5; the match to TRBD2 covers 11 bases. The trim removed 4 bases at V and 4 bases at J, leaving 6 bases unmatched. Germline assignment: CDR1 SGHRS and CDR2 YFSETQ. This CDR3 contains 15 residues. This CDR3 reads CASSASGGRGETQYF. For the CDR3, the DNA is TGCGCCAGCAGCGCTAGCGGGGGGCGGGGAGAGACCCAGTACTTC. The full variable domain, its missing parts supplied by reference TRBV5-1 and TRBJ2-5, is KAGVTQTPRYLIKTRGQQVTLSCSPISGHRSVSWYQQTPGQGLQFLFEYFSETQRNKGNFPGRFSGRQFSNSRSEMNVSTLELGDSALYLCASSASGGRGETQYFGPGTRLLVL.

The chain links TRBV5-1 to TRBJ1-1, with a possible D match to TRBD1 (6 bases). The V gene's germline CDR1 is SGHRS and CDR2 YFSETQ. V was cut by 4 bases and J by 1 base, with 14 bases left in between. The CDR3 covers 15 residues. This CDR3 is CASSLGDTKNTEAFF. The CDR3 DNA is TGCGCCAGCAGCCTAGGGGACACCAAGAACACTGAAGCTTTCTTT.

The chain recombines TRBV5-6 with TRBJ1-5; D remains ambiguous. Per the germline V gene, CDR1 is SGHDT and CDR2 is YYEEEE. The CDR3 has 15 residues. The germline V and J ends were trimmed by 0 bases and 2 bases, with 9 bases remaining between them. CDR3 nucleotide sequence: TGTGCCAGCAGCTTGGGAGGGAGCCGCAATCAGCCCCAGCATTTT. This codes for CASSLGGSRNQPQHF.

The genes are TRBV5-4 and TRBJ1-3; D possibly corresponds to TRBD1 (6 bases). The CDR3 extends over 15 amino acids. The V end was cut by 2 bases, the J end by 1 base, with 10 bases between. Germline V lookup: CDR1 SGHNT, CDR2 YYREEE (reference sequence). The CDR3 here is CASSFLGASGNTIYF. The CDR3 bases are TGTGCCAGCAGCTTTTTGGGGGCTTCTGGAAACACCATATATTTT.

The chain carries TRBV5-1 and TRBJ1-2; D unclear. This CDR3 contains 14 residues. Per the germline V gene, CDR1 is SGHRS and CDR2 is YFSETQ. V was shortened by 0 bases and J by 5 bases, with 11 bases between the two germline ends. Here the CDR3 reads CASSLGRPLYGYTF. The CDR3 DNA follows: TGCGCCAGCAGCTTGGGGCGGCCCCTTTATGGCTACACCTTC.

In DNA, the CDR3 is TGCGCCAGCAGTGAATCGCGCAGGGTTGGAGAAAAACTGTTTTTT. It yields the protein CASSESRRVGEKLFF. V usage is TRBV10-1 and J usage is TRBJ1-4, with D possibly TRBD1 on 5 matching bases. Germline CDR1 and CDR2: WNHNN and SYGVQD (reference sequence). This CDR3 is built from 15 residues. Between the trimmed V and J ends, which lost 3 bases and 8 bases, there was a span of 16 bases.

V gene TRBV5-6 combines with J gene TRBJ2-2; the D is unclear. Per germline, CDR1 SGHDT and CDR2 YYEEEE. The V and J ends lost 1 base and 3 bases respectively, with 4 bases between them. The CDR3 sequence is 13 residues long. As DNA, the CDR3 is TGTGCCAGCAGCTTGCCTCACACCGGGGAGCTGTTTTTT. Its translation is CASSLPHTGELFF.

The J gene is TRBJ2-6, the V gene TRBV4-1; the match to TRBD1 covers 10 bases. The CDR3 is made up of 18 amino acids. Per germline, CDR1 MGHRA and CDR2 YSYEKL. V trimming: 1 base; J trimming: 1 base; junction bases outside the gene matches: 4. The CDR3 sequence: CASSQVPGQGSGANVLTF. The DNA for the CDR3 is TGCGCCAGCAGCCAAGTCCCGGGACAGGGGTCTGGGGCCAACGTCCTGACTTTC.

The CDR3 protein is CASSSLTPGQHYGYTF. In nucleotides, the CDR3 is TGTGCCAGCAGTTCACTGACCCCGGGACAGCACTATGGCTACACCTTC. The chain uses TRBV28 and TRBJ1-2; 7 positions agree with TRBD1. This CDR3 is 16 amino acids long. Trimming removed 4 bases from V and 3 bases from J; junction bases left unmatched: 11. CDR1 and CDR2 from the germline V gene are MDHEN and SYDVKM.

The chain recombines TRBV5-1 with TRBJ1-1, with a possible D match to TRBD1 (5 bases). The CDR3 has 15 amino acids. Germline assignment: CDR1 SGHRS and CDR2 YFSETQ. Trimming took off 0 bases at V and 4 bases at J, with 13 bases between the two ends. DNA of the CDR3: TGCGCCAGCAGCTTGGTCGGCAGGGAGGGCACTGAAGCTTTCTTT. It specifies CASSLVGREGTEAFF. The full variable domain, rest sourced from reference TRBV5-1 and TRBJ1-1, is KAGVTQTPRYLIKTRGQQVTLSCSPISGHRSVSWYQQTPGQGLQFLFEYFSETQRNKGNFPGRFSGRQFSNSRSEMNVSTLELGDSALYLCASSLVGREGTEAFFGQGTRLTVV.

The V gene is TRBV4-2, the J gene TRBJ2-5; 11 bases line up with TRBD2. V trimming: 5 bases; J trimming: 1 base; junction bases outside the gene matches: 6. The CDR3 has 16 amino acids. Germline-derived CDR1 and CDR2 are LGHNA and YNFKEQ. The CDR3 DNA is TGTGCCAGCAGCAAGAGACTAGCGGGGATCCAAGAGACCCAGTACTTC. This gives the protein CASSKRLAGIQETQYF.